The TCR beta chain described here comes from a study of cytomegalovirus exposure and HLA in healthy donors. Study-level information: It was reported in a later analysis that the 100 to 150 validation repertoires used the same platform as the 666 first-cohort repertoires.

Libraries were prepared by immunoSEQ multiplex PCR; TCRdb keeps only in-frame clonotypes and omits some of them. The table lists about 220,000 clones, roughly 84% of them singletons, with roughly 13% in the top ten. The CDR3 spans 16 residues. Trimming stripped 3 bases from V and 2 bases from J, with 17 bases between. Germline lookup yields CDR1 MNHEY and CDR2 SMNVEV (reference sequence). The study, taken as a whole, reports: Per published reports, the classifier diagnosed cytomegalovirus status with high specificity and sensitivity. A subsequent analysis found that TCR clusters from the first cohort also tended to co-occur in the 110 or so validation repertoires, with 94% of cluster scores above 0. Cytomegalovirus association was assigned to about 150 TCR beta chains.

This clone showed up just once. The target antigen is unknown. The source material was PBMCs. V is TRBV27 and J is TRBJ2-7; D is undetermined. The receptor's source is a woman in her 30s in good health and CMV-seropositive. The CDR3 here is CASSLKGIDGPYEQYF. DNA for the CDR3: TGTGCCAGCAGTTTGAAGGGCATTGACGGTCCCTACGAGCAGTACTTC.